This T cell receptor (beta chain) was sequenced during a study of radiation and T cells in renal cell carcinoma (dated by TCRdb to 2018 to 2021). Broadly, across the study: The samples were obtained from a clinical trial, where primary renal cell carcinomas were treated with 15 Gy stereotactic body radiation therapy and then removed by nephrectomy 4 weeks afterward. Across all 50 or so samples, 4,016,671 unique CDR3 nucleotide sequences, encoding around 2.4 million unique CDR3 amino acid sequences, were identified. A total of some 55 samples underwent TCR beta sequencing, made up of some 26 tumors and approximately 27 peripheral blood samples. Study-wide conclusions, independent of this receptor: Tracking of blood repertoire dynamics stopped at more than three weeks after treatment, with no follow-up past that point. Top tumor clonotypes rose in blood from baseline to 2 weeks post-radiation, then contracted by 4 weeks, suggesting transient expansion of tumor-resident clones. With a single-armed trial design, the study had no way to address how radiation dose or scheduling affects the TCR repertoire. Because pretreatment tumor biopsies were not available, the study could not determine whether clonotypes were already present within the tumor at baseline.

The immunoSEQ kit was used, according to the manufacturer's recommendations, to generate TCR beta libraries from genomic DNA. For library preparation, a first multiplex PCR was performed with proprietary primers, followed by a second PCR in which unique barcodes were added, and bead cleanups were performed after each round. Each sample batch included a kit-provided positive control reaction and a negative control reaction. The final libraries underwent checking on an Agilent 4200 TapeStation D1000 ScreenTape, volumetric pooling, and quantification by qPCR. Sequencing ran on an Illumina NextSeq500 with a MidOutput 150-cycle cartridge, using 156 Read1 and 15 Index1 cycles with kit custom primers. The pooled library was loaded at 1.0 pM, and about 21% PhiX control was spiked in. The original methods were these. Vendor-processed data were analyzed in R, and a clonotype was defined as all T cells sharing the same CDR3 nucleotide sequence. For clone abundance analyses, frequencies were normalized to the 10,000 most abundant clones per sample. Public T cell clones, which averaged fewer than five per sample, were removed prior to analysis. Tumor-enriched clonotypes and baseline blood-enriched clonotypes were defined as those with an abundance difference of at least 32-fold between compartments. A beta-binomial differential abundance model was used to identify clonotypes that expanded or contracted between blood time points. The Baroni-Urbani and Buser coefficient was used to measure tumor-blood repertoire similarity, and groups were compared with two-tailed Wilcoxon tests in R. TCRdb limited this immuneACCESS table to in-frame rearrangements with V and J called. A share of clones is missing; checked studies link under half to unresolved V genes, and the rest is unexplained. V, J and clone size derive from that table, while D and trimming were established from the DNA sequence. The sample table records 100,000 to 150,000 clones; more than 75% of these occur just once. The leading ten clones occupy 4.5% to 7.5% of the sample.

Points on this clone: The specificity of this receptor is unknown. Per-nucleotide qualities are absent, and no much larger clonotype sits a single base away.

The time point label, read with the paper, signifies: blood 2 weeks post-SBRT. The treatment or condition label on this specimen signifies: 15 Gy SBRT to primary tumor, nephrectomy 4 weeks later. To follow tumor-enriched clonotypes, serial peripheral blood was collected from radiation-treated patients at baseline and at 2 weeks and 4 weeks after SBRT. Renal cell carcinoma with clear cell pathology was present in all patients. The QIAamp DNA Blood Mini Kit (Qiagen) was used to prepare genomic DNA for TCR sequencing. The analyses included just those samples that passed every quality control check. This receptor was taken from a woman aged 65 to 85 with renal cell carcinoma. This specimen consisted of blood, obtained from a patient whose treatment included radiotherapy and nephrectomy.

The CDR3 amino acid sequence is: CASSLLTGGNEQFF. The bases are TGTGCCAGCAGCTTGCTGACAGGGGGCAATGAGCAGTTCTTC. This sequence uses TRBV5-8 and TRBJ2-1; TRBD1 agrees with 9 junctional bases. The CDR3, from cysteine to phenylalanine, totals 14 residues. Of all the DNA, just the CDR3 is kept, 42 bases in frame from base 1. The germline V gene yields SGHTS for CDR1 and YDEGEE for CDR2. V has 1 base trimmed and J has 6 bases trimmed; junction bases matching no gene number 2.